The rows below give T cell receptor beta chains drawn from one sample of a study of neurological immune-mediated disorders. Via MiXCR, TCRdb re-called the 5' RACE reads, giving one row per CDR3 protein. The sample records tens of thousands of distinct CDR3 sequences, around 10% being singletons. The source material was PBMCs. The source of these receptors is a man in his 70s with HTLV-1-associated myelopathy (HAM/TSP). The CDR3 runs from the conserved cysteine through the conserved F or W. Each record gives: V gene, D gene, clone size, J gene, CDR3 DNA, CDR3 protein. A D gene is named only where the DNA matches it firmly. Part of the rows lack a size; the others show once, few, many or a class for expanded clones.

>TRBV18|.|many|TRBJ2-2
TGTGCCAGCTCACCAGACGGCGTGAACACCGGGGAGCTGTTTTTT
CASSPDGVNTGELFF
>TRBV5-6|.|many|TRBJ2-2
TGTGCCAGCAGCTTGGGCGGGATTTTTCTCACCGGGGAGCTGTTTTTT
CASSLGGIFLTGELFF
>TRBV5-1|.|many|TRBJ2-1
TGCGCCAGCCGATTGATTACGAAAAATGAGCAGTTCTTC
CASRLITKNEQFF
>TRBV6-6|.|many|TRBJ2-5
TGTGCCAGCATTGGGTCAGGGTCGAAGGGGACCCAGTACTTC
CASIGSGSKGTQYF
>TRBV27|.|many|TRBJ2-2
TGTGCCAGCCGCCCTGGGGGACCCGGGGAGCTGTTTTTT
CASRPGGPGELFF
>TRBV5-1|.|many|TRBJ2-2
TGCGCCAGCAGCTTGGAGGCGGCTGCGGGGGAGCTGTTTTTT
CASSLEAAAGELFF
>TRBV10-2|.|many|TRBJ2-7
TGCGCCAGCAGTGAGTCCGGGAAGTACGAGCAGTACTTC
CASSESGKYEQYF
>TRBV7-6|.|many|TRBJ2-3
TGTGCCAGCAGCTTAACCGGGACCCTTGGAACAGATACGCAGTATTTT
CASSLTGTLGTDTQYF
>TRBV27|.|many|TRBJ2-3
TGTGCCAGCAGCTCCCCGGCGGGCACAGATACGCAGTATTTT
CASSSPAGTDTQYF
>TRBV7-9|TRBD2|many|TRBJ2-1
TGTGCCAGCAGCTTAGACTCCGGACTAGCCCCTCGGGGTGAGCAGTTCTTC
CASSLDSGLAPRGEQFF
>TRBV20-1|TRBD1|many|TRBJ2-5
TGCAGTGCACCGAGGACAGGGCAAGAGACCCAGTACTTC
CSAPRTGQETQYF
>TRBV5-1|.|many|TRBJ1-1
TGCGCCAGCAGCTCCCGTACGACGAACACTGAAGCTTTCTTT
CASSSRTTNTEAFF
>TRBV6-2/TRBV6-3|.|.|TRBJ2-2
TGTGCCAGCAGTCACCGCCCTATAGTTACCGGGGAGCTGTTTTTT
CASSHRPIVTGELFF
>TRBV20-1|.|many|TRBJ2-7
TGCAGTGCCGTAAGGGGCACCTACGAGCAGTACTTC
CSAVRGTYEQYF
>TRBV6-6|TRBD1|many|TRBJ1-3
TGTGCCAGCAACGGACGACAGGGCGGTGGAAACACCATATATTTT
CASNGRQGGGNTIYF
>TRBV7-3|TRBD1|many|TRBJ2-7
TGTGCCAGCAGCCCCTCGGGGACAGTGACCTACGAGCAGTACTTC
CASSPSGTVTYEQYF
>TRBV4-1|.|many|TRBJ2-1
TGCGCCAGCAGCGCCTACAATGAGCAGTTCTTC
CASSAYNEQFF
>TRBV14|.|many|TRBJ2-3
TGTGCCAGCAGCTCCCTGACAGGCAGCACAGATACGCAGTATTTT
CASSSLTGSTDTQYF
>TRBV5-1|.|many|TRBJ2-1
TGCGCCAGCAGCTTACGGCCAGCGGGCGATGAGCAGTTCTTC
CASSLRPAGDEQFF
>TRBV10-3|.|many|TRBJ2-7
TGTGCCATCGGTGGGGGTTACGAGCAGTACTTC
CAIGGGYEQYF
>TRBV15|.|many|TRBJ2-5
TGTGCCACCAGCAGAGTCCGGGACTTTCCTCTCCCCCAAGAGACCCAGTACTTC
CATSRVRDFPLPQETQYF
>TRBV7-9|.|many|TRBJ1-1
TGTGCCAGCAGCTTCTCGGGGCCTAGCACTGAAGCTTTCTTT
CASSFSGPSTEAFF
>TRBV7-2|.|many|TRBJ1-1
TGTGCCAGCAGCCCGAGAACTGAAGCTTTCTTT
CASSPRTEAFF
>TRBV14|TRBD1|few|TRBJ1-6
TGTGCCAGCAGCCAAGATCGCTACAGGGGGCGTTCACCCCTCCACTTT
CASSQDRYRGRSPLHF
>TRBV24-1|TRBD1|many|TRBJ2-2
TGTGCCACCAGGGGACAGGGGTGGTCCGGGGAGCTGTTTTTT
CATRGQGWSGELFF
>TRBV5-5|.|many|TRBJ2-7
TGTGCCAGCAGCTTGGAGTGGACTCTTAGCGGCGAGCAGTACTTC
CASSLEWTLSGEQYF
>TRBV28|.|many|TRBJ1-5
TGTGCCAGCCGGGCGGGATCGGGCAATCAGCCCCAGCATTTT
CASRAGSGNQPQHF
>TRBV7-9|.|many|TRBJ2-5
TGTGCCAGCAGCCGGGGGGCCGGAGAGACCCAGTACTTC
CASSRGAGETQYF
>TRBV4-3|.|many|TRBJ1-5
TGCGCCAGCAGCCAAGCGGAGGGGCAGCCCCAGCATTTT
CASSQAEGQPQHF
>TRBV21-1|.|many|TRBJ2-7
TGTGCCAGCAGCAAAGTCGGAGACAGGGACTACGAGCAGTACTTC
CASSKVGDRDYEQYF
>TRBV10-3|.|many|TRBJ1-1
TGTGCCATCAGTGAGCGAGGGAAGTTGAACACTGAAGCTTTCTTT
CAISERGKLNTEAFF
>TRBV28|.|.|TRBJ1-5
TGTGCCAGCAGTTTGGCAGTGGGCAATCAGTCCCAGCATTTT
CASSLAVGNQSQHF
>TRBV19|.|many|TRBJ2-3
TGTGCCAGTAGATGGGGGGATACGCAGTATTTT
CASRWGDTQYF
>TRBV12-3/TRBV12-4|.|many|TRBJ2-7
TGTGCCAGCAGTCCCGGGACTGGACCCTACGAGCAGTACTTC
CASSPGTGPYEQYF
>TRBV20-1|TRBD2|many|TRBJ2-7
TGCAGTGTGTCCGAGGGAGGGGAGCAGTACTTC
CSVSEGGEQYF
>TRBV20-1|TRBD2|many|TRBJ2-5
TGCAGTGCGCCGCCCGTGGATGGGACTAGCGGGGTCGCGGCCCAGTACTTC
CSAPPVDGTSGVAAQYF
>TRBV6-5|TRBD1|many|TRBJ1-2
TGTGCCAGCAGCACCTACCTCCCCGGGACAGGAAGGGGAAACTATGGCTACACCTTC
CASSTYLPGTGRGNYGYTF
>TRBV9|.|many|TRBJ2-1
TGTGCCAGCAGCGTAGGGGGGACTCAGGGCAATGAGCAGTTCTTC
CASSVGGTQGNEQFF
>TRBV2|.|many|TRBJ2-2
TGTGCCAGCAGTCCGAACCTGGGGGAGCTGTTTTTT
CASSPNLGELFF
>TRBV12-3/TRBV12-4|.|many|TRBJ1-4
TGTGCCAGCCGACGTGGCGGAGGCAATGAAAAACTGTTTTTT
CASRRGGGNEKLFF
>TRBV7-2|TRBD2|many|TRBJ2-1
TGTGCCAGCACAAGGACTAGCGTCTACAATGAGCAGTTCTTC
CASTRTSVYNEQFF
>TRBV5-5|TRBD1|.|TRBJ1-2
TGTGCCAGCAGGAGACCGGGACAGGTTTATGGCTACACCTTC
CASRRPGQVYGYTF
>TRBV12-3/TRBV12-4|.|many|TRBJ1-5
TGTGCCAGCAGTTTGGCGGGGGCGCGACAGCCCCAGCATTTT
CASSLAGARQPQHF
>TRBV24-1|.|.|TRBJ2-7
TGTGCCAGTGACGGTACAGGGCAAGTCGACGAGCAGTACTTC
CASDGTGQVDEQYF
>TRBV9|TRBD1|many|TRBJ2-1
TGTGCCAGCAGCAGAGGAGCCCCGGGACAGGGTGTAGGCTCCTACAATGAGCAGTTCTTC
CASSRGAPGQGVGSYNEQFF
>TRBV5-4|.|.|TRBJ2-7
TGTGCCAGCAGCTCGCTTATGGGTAACGGGGGGCCACAGAATGAGCAGTACTTC
CASSSLMGNGGPQNEQYF
>TRBV20-1|.|many|TRBJ1-1
TGCAGTGCTGGACGCGCGGGAGGGGGGCTGACTGAAGCTTTCTTT
CSAGRAGGGLTEAFF
>TRBV6-5|.|many|TRBJ2-5
TGTGCCAGCAGTCGGAGACTGAGGGAGACCCAGTACTTC
CASSRRLRETQYF
>TRBV6-5|.|many|TRBJ2-1
TGTGCCAGCAGACGGACCACCGGTCAACAGTTCTTC
CASRRTTGQQFF
>TRBV7-9|.|many|TRBJ2-2
TGTGCCAGCAGCTTAAGCAGAGGCGCCACCGGGGAGCTGTTTTTT
CASSLSRGATGELFF
>TRBV5-6|.|many|TRBJ1-1
TGTGCCAGCACGGGAAGGGGGAGAACAACTGAAGCTTTCTTT
CASTGRGRTTEAFF
>TRBV7-3|.|many|TRBJ2-3
TGTGCCAGCAGCCCCTCGGGACTTAGCACAGATACGCAGTATTTT
CASSPSGLSTDTQYF
>TRBV9|TRBD1|many|TRBJ2-3
TGTGCCAGCAGCGTAGTGGCAGGGGGTGGCACAGATACGCAGTATTTT
CASSVVAGGGTDTQYF
>TRBV3-1|.|many|TRBJ1-5
TGTGCCAGCAGCCGACAAGGGTCCCAGCCCCAGCATTTT
CASSRQGSQPQHF